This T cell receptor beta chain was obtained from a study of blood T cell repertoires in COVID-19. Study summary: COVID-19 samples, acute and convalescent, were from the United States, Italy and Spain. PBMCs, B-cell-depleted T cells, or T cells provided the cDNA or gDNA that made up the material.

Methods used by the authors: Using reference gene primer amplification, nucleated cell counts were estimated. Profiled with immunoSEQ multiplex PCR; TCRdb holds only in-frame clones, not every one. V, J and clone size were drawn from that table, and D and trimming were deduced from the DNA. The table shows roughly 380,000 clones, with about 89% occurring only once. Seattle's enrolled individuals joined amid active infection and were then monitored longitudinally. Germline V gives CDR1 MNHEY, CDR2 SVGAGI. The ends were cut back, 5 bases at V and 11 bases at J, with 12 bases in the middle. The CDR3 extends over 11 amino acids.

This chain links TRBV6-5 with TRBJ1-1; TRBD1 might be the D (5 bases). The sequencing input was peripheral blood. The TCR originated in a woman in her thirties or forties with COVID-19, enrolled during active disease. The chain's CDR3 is CASSRRDKAFF. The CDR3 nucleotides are TGTGCCAGCAGTCGCAGGGATAAGGCTTTCTTT.